The next 11 T cell receptor beta chains were all read from a single sample in a study of human T cells and chemical hapten exposure. Time point of the sample: patch test 1, 2 weeks after DPC sensitization. The treatment is: therapeutic diphenylcyclopropenone sensitization with weekly scalp DPC. TCRdb passed the RACE reads through MiXCR, listing each CDR3 protein once. The table lists 75,000 to 90,000 distinct CDR3 sequences, 9% to 12% of them singletons. This specimen consisted of whole blood, obtained in connection with sensitization to the hapten diphenylcyclopropenone (DPC). The receptors stem from a woman aged 45-65 years with alopecia areata. Some clones in this sample may be carry-over from other donors' samples.

The CDR3 DNA reads TGTGCCAGCGGGCAGACAGTTTACGAGCAGTACTTC. Amino acid sequence: CASGQTVYEQYF. This chain links TRBV3-1 with TRBJ2-7; D may be TRBD1 (5 bases). Deletions cut 8 bases from V and 4 bases from J, with 12 bases between. Looked up from germline, CDR1 is LGHDT and CDR2 is YNNKEL (reference sequence). The CDR3 runs 12 residues.

Many counts were recorded for this clonotype. The gene calls are TRBV11-2 and TRBJ2-1, with 7 bases fitting TRBD2. Germline CDR1 SGHAT, CDR2 FQNNGV. V gave up 5 bases and J gave up 2 bases; unmatched junction bases: 15. This CDR3 has 18 amino acids. The CDR3 bases are TGTGCCAGCAGCCTCCGAGGCCTGGCGGGAGTTGCCTACAATGAGCAGTTCTTC. Translated: CASSLRGLAGVAYNEQFF.

The chain combines TRBV7-9 with TRBJ1-1; 7 bases match TRBD1. Germline-derived CDR1 and CDR2 are SEHNR and FQNEAQ (reference sequence). The CDR3 runs 16 residues. Trimming took 3 bases from V and 3 from J; bases not matched to a gene: 10. The CDR3 DNA follows: TGTGCCAGCAGCTTTAATCCGGGACAGCCGGACACTGAAGCTTTCTTT. Its protein is CASSFNPGQPDTEAFF.

This chain links TRBV5-1 with TRBJ2-5; 7 positions match TRBD1. In germline, CDR1 is SGHRS, CDR2 YFSETQ. V shed 4 bases and J 2 bases; nucleotides not matched to a gene: 5. The CDR3 loop spans 14 amino acids. CDR3 sequence reads: CASSHPTGQETQYF. CDR3 nucleotides: TGCGCCAGCAGCCATCCGACAGGGCAAGAGACCCAGTACTTC.

Many counts were recorded for this clonotype. This CDR3 is CASSPGTITGQYF. The CDR3 DNA reads TGTGCCAGCAGTCCCGGGACCATTACGGGGCAGTACTTC. This sequence joins TRBV12-3 or TRBV12-4 and TRBJ2-7; possibly TRBD1 or TRBD2 for D (5 bases each). Trimming took off 5 bases at V and 9 bases at J, with 17 bases between the two ends. This CDR3 contains 13 residues.

V and J are TRBV4-2 and TRBJ2-2; D ambiguous. The CDR3 contains 13 residues. Germline CDR1 and CDR2: LGHNA and YNFKEQ. The V end was cut by 0 bases, the J end by 7 bases, with 6 bases between. The CDR3 reads CASSQDTNGELFF. As DNA, the CDR3 is TGTGCCAGCAGCCAAGACACAAACGGGGAGCTGTTTTTT.

This clonotype was counted at least ten times. This chain uses TRBV21-1 with TRBJ1-6. TRBV21-1 is flagged as a pseudogene. The CDR3 covers 15 residues. The CDR3 DNA follows: TGTGCCAGCAGCAATGAAGCAGGCGAAAATTCACCCCTCCACTTT. Protein product: CASSNEAGENSPLHF.

The DNA of the CDR3 is TGTGCCAGCAGCCTCCTCGACGGGACTTCTGGGGCGGCGACCCAGTACTTC. Amino acids: CASSLLDGTSGAATQYF. This chain uses TRBV9 with TRBJ2-5; tentative D call: TRBD2 (6 bases). V shed 4 bases and J shed 7 bases, with 26 bases lying between them. The CDR3 sequence is 17 residues long. Per germline, CDR1 SGDLS and CDR2 YYNGEE.

CDR3 nucleotide sequence: TGTGCCAGCAGCATGTGGGACAATGAGCAGTTCTTC. It codes for CASSMWDNEQFF. The chain combines TRBV9 with TRBJ2-1; D unresolved. With 4 bases removed from V and 5 bases from J, the gap between germline ends came to 7 bases. The germline gives CDR1 SGDLS, CDR2 YYNGEE. The CDR3 spans 12 residues. Variable domain in full (rest from reference TRBV9 and TRBJ2-1): DSGVTQTPKHLITATGQRVTLRCSPRSGDLSVYWYQQSLDQGLQFLIQYYNGEERAKGNILERFSAQQFPDLHSELNLSSLELGDSALYFCASSMWDNEQFFGPGTRLTVL.

The chain has TRBV30 and TRBJ2-5; 9 bases are a match to TRBD2. The V and J ends lost 4 bases and 4 bases, in that order; junction bases with no gene match: 10. Germline CDR1 reads GTSNPN; CDR2 reads SVGIG (reference sequence). The CDR3 totals 15 residues. In DNA, the CDR3 is TGTGCCTGGAAGCTAGCGGGAACGAGAGGAGAGACCCAGTACTTC. It specifies CAWKLAGTRGETQYF.

This clonotype was detected a few times. The chain combines TRBV30 with TRBJ2-2, with D possibly TRBD2 on 5 matching bases. Trimming removed 7 bases from V and 4 bases from J, with 16 bases in between. CDR3 size: 14 residues. Germline V CDR1 and CDR2: GTSNPN, SVGIG (reference sequence). CDR3 amino acids: CASRFGGSTGELFF. The CDR3 DNA sequence: TGTGCCTCCCGATTTGGCGGGTCCACCGGGGAGCTGTTTTTT. The whole variable domain, remainder taken from reference TRBV30 and TRBJ2-2, is SQTIHQWPATLVQPVGSPLSLECTVEGTSNPNLYWYRQAAGRGLQLLFYSVGIGQISSEVPQNLSASRPQDRQFILSSKKLLLSDSGFYLCASRFGGSTGELFFGEGSRLTVL.